This record looks at one T cell receptor beta chain sequence and its context. Its cognate antigen is unknown. Lysates of CMV-infected fibroblasts at 9.5 to 10 ug/mL stimulated these cells. Sorting selected CD4+ T cells upregulating both CD40 ligand and CD69. Anti-CD28/CD49d costimulation, CD40-blocking antibody and enfuvirtide were given to CD8-depleted PBMCs for approximately 18 hours. Sequencing used immunoSEQ version 4 in survey mode. TCRdb's copy holds only in-frame clones and misses some; the assay was immunoSEQ multiplex PCR. The sample carries about 17,000 clones, approximately 65% recorded once. This CDR3 has 14 residues. In germline, CDR1 is MNHEY, CDR2 SVGAGI. With 6 bases removed from V and 1 base from J, the gap between germline ends came to 12 bases. This sample was taken from a study of persistence of HIV-infected CD4 T cells. Findings and caveats of the study: Antigen-responding cells were enriched for degenerate expanded CDR3beta sequences. Compared with CD3/CD28-stimulated cells, CMV- and Gag-responding cells showed lower TCRbeta richness. TCR oligoclonality correlated with proviral oligoclonality in the same sorted populations.

The starting material was CD4+ T cells sorted from PBMCs after approximately 19-hour stimulation, obtained from a patient who received antiretroviral therapy. The rearrangement links TRBV6-5 to TRBJ1-1; D remains ambiguous. The TCR comes from an adult woman with HIV who was CMV-seropositive. CDR3 residues: CASRALTRNTEAFF. The CDR3 nucleotides are TGTGCCAGCAGGGCGTTAACACGGAACACTGAAGCTTTCTTT.